The sample holds many counts of the clone carrying this T cell receptor beta chain. Its cognate antigen is unknown. The entry originates in a study of identical twins. The study's findings and limits: Diverse VJ usage suggested most zero-insertion clonotypes were not invariant T cells. Where beta out-of-frame sequences were concerned, excess twin sharing was weaker.

Using its own MiXCR run on the 5' RACE reads, TCRdb lists one record per CDR3 protein. Of under 500,000 distinct CDR3 sequences in the sample, 14% were seen once. Trimming left V 0 bases short and J 3 bases short, with 13 bases between. This CDR3 is 15 amino acids long. From germline, CDR1 is DFQATT and CDR2 SNEGSKA (reference sequence). This same sample was also taken into another study, of yellow fever vaccine responses in identical twins.

The specimen sequenced was CD4+ T cells sorted from blood. The chain combines TRBV20-1 with TRBJ2-3; D unclear. The receptor was derived from a young woman in good health. CDR3 DNA: TGCAGTGCTAGAGATGATCAGATCGTAACAGATACGCAGTATTTT. It translates to CSARDDQIVTDTQYF.